What follows are 25 T cell receptor beta chains derived from one specimen sequenced in a study of cytomegalovirus exposure and HLA in healthy donors. This PCR relied on a set of 60 Vbeta primers and 13 Jbeta primers. Clones were sequenced by immunoSEQ multiplex PCR, and TCRdb holds only the in-frame ones, with some missing. This sample yields 70,000 to 100,000 clones, of which approximately 80% are seen a single time; roughly 25% belongs to the top ten. The specimen sequenced was PBMCs. These receptors came from a woman aged 45 to 65 in good health and CMV-seropositive.

V usage is TRBV5-1 and J usage is TRBJ1-1, with D tentatively TRBD1 (6 bases). Trimming removed 0 bases from V and 1 base from J, with 10 bases in between. The CDR3 consists of 15 residues. Per germline, CDR1 SGHRS and CDR2 YFSETQ. DNA for the CDR3: TGCGCCAGCAGCTTGGAAGTACAGGGGAACACTGAAGCTTTCTTT. This gives the protein CASSLEVQGNTEAFF.

The chain employs TRBV11-2 and TRBJ2-5; the match to TRBD2 covers 12 bases. There are 17 residues in the CDR3. J was trimmed by 5 bases and V by 5 bases; bases with no gene match: 12. Looked up from germline, CDR1 is SGHAT and CDR2 is FQNNGV. The CDR3 sequence: CASSGGPTSGRTETQYF. CDR3 sequence (DNA): TGTGCCAGCAGCGGGGGGCCGACTAGCGGGAGAACGGAGACCCAGTACTTC. The variable domain in full, with the rest retrieved from reference TRBV11-2 and TRBJ2-5, is EAGVAQSPRYKIIEKRQSVAFWCNPISGHATLYWYQQILGQGPKLLIQFQNNGVVDDSQLPKDRFSAERLKGVDSTLKIQPAKLEDSAVYLCASSGGPTSGRTETQYFGPGTRLLVL.

The chain recombines TRBV4-2 with TRBJ2-1; D is perhaps TRBD1 (6 bases). The CDR3 is 15 residues long. Germline CDR1 is LGHNA and CDR2 is YNFKEQ. Trimming cost V 0 bases and J 5 bases, with 11 bases left between them. This chain's CDR3 is CASSQDWDIDNEQFF. CDR3 DNA sequence: TGTGCCAGCAGCCAAGATTGGGACATAGACAATGAGCAGTTCTTC.

The chain uses TRBV19 and TRBJ1-1, with TRBD1 matching over 12 bases. The V and J ends lost 10 bases and 4 bases, in that order; junction bases with no gene match: 13. CDR1 is LNHDA and CDR2 is SQIVND in the germline V gene (reference sequence). This CDR3 contains 16 residues. This chain's CDR3 is CATQRRDRGHFTEAFF. The CDR3 DNA reads TGTGCCACCCAGCGGCGGGACAGGGGGCACTTCACTGAAGCTTTCTTT.

The chain recombines TRBV5-1 with TRBJ1-4, with 9 bases that match TRBD1. This CDR3 is 21 amino acids long. V shed 0 bases and J 0 bases; nucleotides not matched to a gene: 15. Germline assignment: CDR1 SGHRS and CDR2 YFSETQ. As DNA, the CDR3 is TGCGCCAGCAGCTTGGGGGGGACAGGGTCAAGGTGGAGTGCAACTAATGAAAAACTGTTTTTT. Amino acids: CASSLGGTGSRWSATNEKLFF.

This clone was detected once. Additional DNA sequences in this sample encode the identical CDR3. This chain uses TRBV7-6 with TRBJ1-2, with TRBD1 matching 11 bases. Per the germline V gene, CDR1 is SGHVS and CDR2 is FNYEAQ. The CDR3 is 14 residues long. J lost 8 bases, V lost 5 bases, and 7 bases had no gene match. CDR3 sequence: CASSAGTGGGGYTF. Here the CDR3 DNA reads TGTGCCAGCAGCGCAGGGACAGGGGGAGGGGGCTACACCTTC.

V and J are TRBV19 and TRBJ1-1; the D gene is possibly TRBD1 (5 bases). The germline V and J ends were trimmed by 4 bases and 3 bases, with 30 bases remaining between them. Germline CDR1 reads LNHDA; CDR2 reads SQIVND (reference sequence). The CDR3 covers 20 residues. CDR3 sequence (DNA): TGTGCCAGTAGTACCATCAGGGAAGGGGTATATTTTCGTCCGGACACTGAAGCTTTCTTT. Translating it yields CASSTIREGVYFRPDTEAFF.

The J gene is TRBJ2-5, the V gene TRBV11-3, with D possibly TRBD1 on 6 matching bases. Trimming took off 5 bases at V and 5 bases at J, with 15 bases between the two ends. Per the germline V gene, CDR1 is SGHNT and CDR2 is YENEEA. This CDR3 contains 14 residues. The CDR3 DNA reads as TGTGCCAGCAGCGAAAATACAGGGCAGGAGACCCAGTACTTC. Amino acids: CASSENTGQETQYF. Supplemented by reference TRBV11-3 and TRBJ2-5, the full variable domain reads EAGVVQSPRYKIIEKKQPVAFWCNPISGHNTLYWYLQNLGQGPELLIRYENEEAVDDSQLPKDRFSAERLKGVDSTLKIQPAELGDSAVYLCASSENTGQETQYFGPGTRLLVL.

The V gene is TRBV6-6, the J gene TRBJ2-1; 8 bases agree with TRBD2. Per germline, CDR1 MNHNY and CDR2 SVGAGI (reference sequence). V was clipped by 2 bases and J by 8 bases; unmatched bases: 8. The CDR3 is 15 amino acids. The CDR3 is CASSYPGTSSDEQFF. For the CDR3, the DNA is TGTGCCAGCAGTTACCCGGGGACTAGTTCTGATGAGCAGTTCTTC.

This chain connects TRBV7-2 to TRBJ2-5; 8 bases match TRBD2. The CDR3 runs 16 residues. CDR1 is SGHTA and CDR2 is FQGNSA in the germline V gene. The ends lost 1 base at V and 0 bases at J; junction bases unmatched: 4. This chain's CDR3 is CASSLGLAHNQETQYF. CDR3 nucleotides: TGTGCCAGCAGCTTAGGACTAGCGCACAACCAAGAGACCCAGTACTTC.

The count of this clone is one. CDR3 loop: CASSLDPGMNYGYTF. CDR3 sequence (DNA): TGCGCCAGCAGCTTGGATCCGGGGATGAACTATGGCTACACCTTC. This chain uses TRBV5-1 with TRBJ1-2; D call uncertain. This CDR3 region has 15 residues. Germline V gene data show CDR1 as SGHRS and CDR2 as YFSETQ. V gave up 0 bases and J gave up 2 bases, with 11 bases separating them.

The gene calls are TRBV5-6 and TRBJ1-2; 7 bases match TRBD1. V was clipped by 7 bases and J by 7 bases; unmatched bases: 7. The CDR3 totals 12 residues. Germline loops: CDR1 SGHDT, CDR2 YYEEEE. The CDR3 DNA reads as TGTGCCAGCTTTAGACAGGGAGTTGGCTACACCTTC. This codes for CASFRQGVGYTF.

The genes are TRBV6-5 and TRBJ2-7; D not certain. This CDR3 is built from 12 residues. The V gene's germline CDR1 is MNHEY and CDR2 SVGAGI. Trimming left V 5 bases short and J 3 bases short, with 8 bases between. This chain's CDR3 is CASSRHRYEQYV. The CDR3 DNA reads as TGTGCCAGCAGTCGACACCGCTACGAGCAGTACGTC.

The V gene is TRBV13, the J gene TRBJ2-5, with TRBD1 matching over 7 bases. This CDR3 contains 14 residues. Germline CDR1 and CDR2: PRHDT and FYEKMQ (reference sequence). V shed 3 bases and J 2 bases; nucleotides not matched to a gene: 3. The chain's CDR3 is CASSLGTEQETQYF. CDR3 sequence (DNA): TGTGCCAGCAGCTTGGGGACAGAGCAAGAGACCCAGTACTTC.

J is TRBJ2-5 and V is TRBV14; tentative D call: TRBD1 (5 bases). The tail of the sequence fits TRBJ2-7 better, so the J call may be wrong. This CDR3 is 17 amino acids long. Germline CDR1 reads SGHDN; CDR2 reads FVKESK. The CDR3 here is CASSQVFDRAGLDEQYF. The CDR3 region has the DNA TGTGCCAGCAGCCAAGTCTTTGATCGGGCAGGGCTAGACGAGCAGTACTTC.

The chain carries TRBV21-1 and TRBJ2-7; the table's D call, TRBD1, was not checked against the DNA. TRBV21-1 represents a pseudogene. This CDR3 is 17 amino acids long. The CDR3 DNA sequence: TGTGCCAGCAGCAAAGAGGCCTGGGACAGGGGGACCTACGAGCAGTACGTC. Its protein product is CASSKEAWDRGTYEQYV.

The rearrangement uses TRBV4-1 and TRBJ2-3; possibly TRBD2 for D (7 bases). CDR1 MGHRA and CDR2 YSYEKL come from the germline V gene. V gave up 3 bases and J gave up 6 bases, with 16 bases separating them. This CDR3 has 15 amino acids. Here the CDR3 DNA reads TGCGCCAGCAGCCAGCCGGACCGGGGGGCTGATACGCAGTATTTT. This gives the protein CASSQPDRGADTQYF.

V usage is TRBV5-1 and J usage is TRBJ2-5; 10 bases match TRBD2. The ends lost 7 bases at V and 5 bases at J; junction bases unmatched: 8. The germline V gene encodes CDR1 SGHRS and CDR2 YFSETQ. CDR3 length equals 14 residues. The CDR3 is CASLPGLARETQYF. The CDR3 DNA sequence: TGCGCCAGCCTACCGGGACTAGCGAGGGAGACCCAGTACTTC.

The rearrangement joins TRBV25-1 to TRBJ2-7; 13 bases match TRBD2. Germline loops: CDR1 MGHDK, CDR2 SYGVNS. With 3 bases clipped from V and 6 bases from J, the junction kept 5 bases outside the gene matches. CDR3 size: 15 residues. Here the CDR3 reads CASSDRRLAGGEQYF. CDR3 coding DNA: TGTGCCAGCAGTGATCGCCGACTAGCGGGGGGCGAGCAGTACTTC.

V gene TRBV4-1 combines with J gene TRBJ1-2; no reliable D call. From germline, CDR1 is MGHRA and CDR2 YSYEKL. The CDR3 spans 14 residues. Between the trimmed V and J ends, which lost 4 bases and 4 bases, there was a span of 13 bases. DNA for the CDR3: TGCGCCAGCAGCCCGGACTCCGGCTCCTATGGCTACACCTTC. Protein sequence: CASSPDSGSYGYTF.

The chain has TRBV27 and TRBJ1-5; D uncertain. Germline CDR1 and CDR2: MNHEY and SMNVEV (reference sequence). The CDR3 is 13 amino acids. V was trimmed by 2 bases and J by 6 bases, leaving 8 bases between them. CDR3 amino acids: CASSLSGVQPQHF. Written as DNA, the CDR3 is TGTGCCAGCAGTTTAAGTGGAGTTCAGCCCCAGCATTTT.

The chain recombines TRBV2 with TRBJ2-1, with D possibly matching TRBD2 (5 bases). Trimming took 9 bases from V and 8 from J, leaving 8 bases between them. This CDR3 region has 10 residues. Per germline, CDR1 SNHLY and CDR2 FYNNEI. This CDR3 is CASGRDEQFF. The CDR3 DNA sequence: TGTGCCAGTGGGAGAGATGAGCAGTTCTTC.

V gene TRBV6-1 combines with J gene TRBJ1-3; D unclear. The CDR3 extends over 13 amino acids. V dropped 6 bases and J dropped 2 bases, with 8 bases sitting between them. Germline V gene sequence: CDR1 MNHNS, CDR2 SASEGT. The CDR3 coding sequence is TGTGCCAGCAGCTCGTTCCCTGGAAACACCATATATTTT. It codes for CASSSFPGNTIYF.

The gene calls are TRBV30 and TRBJ2-5, with 9 nucleotides matching TRBD1. Looked up from germline, CDR1 is GTSNPN and CDR2 is SVGIG (reference sequence). With 7 bases clipped from V and 5 bases from J, the junction kept 8 bases outside the gene matches. There are 13 residues in the CDR3. The CDR3, as DNA: TGTGCCTTGAACACAGGGGGCGGGGAGACCCAGTACTTC. Translation gives CALNTGGGETQYF.

This CDR3 is CASRNRTGGNYGYTF. For the CDR3, the DNA is TGTGCCAGCCGGAACCGGACAGGTGGCAACTATGGCTACACCTTC. The chain joins TRBV27 to TRBJ1-2; 7 bases are a match to TRBD1. This CDR3 is 15 amino acids long. With 8 bases clipped from V and 2 bases from J, the junction kept 11 bases outside the gene matches. Germline CDR1 reads MNHEY; CDR2 reads SMNVEV (reference sequence).